Here is one T cell receptor (beta chain) with its context. Its antigen is as yet unknown. With the read ending 3 residues before the CDR3 end, the germline J gene is used to fill in that end. The sample comes from a study of T cells in women clearing cervical HPV infection. The study's findings and limits: CIN3+ cases had significantly higher TCR repertoire richness than controls, but evenness did not differ.

Produced via immunoSEQ multiplex PCR; TCRdb's table is partial and in-frame only. The sample table includes around 17,000 clones. The CDR3 loop spans 12 amino acids. CDR1 is SGDLS and CDR2 is YYNGEE in the germline V gene. The sequence came from a woman between 18 and 70 years old with a cervical HPV16 infection that either progressed to CIN3+ or cleared (not recorded which). This chain joins TRBV9 and TRBJ2-3; weak D call: TRBD2 (6 bases). Sequencing was performed on blood buffy coat. The CDR3 sequence: CASSFRTNTQYF. The sequenced part of the CDR3 DNA is TGTGCCAGCAGCTTCCGGACTAACACG.